This T cell receptor (beta chain) was identified during a study of blood T cell repertoires in COVID-19. Study in general: COVID-19 samples, acute and convalescent, were from the United States, Italy and Spain. The cDNA or gDNA used as material had been derived from T cells, B-cell-depleted T cells, or PBMCs.

The table came from immunoSEQ multiplex PCR; TCRdb's copy has only in-frame clones and leaves some out. Of tens of thousands of clones in the sample, less than 85% were seen once. The V gene lost 3 bases and the J gene lost 3 bases, with 12 bases spanning the gap. The CDR3 contains 14 residues. Looked up from germline, CDR1 is LNHDA and CDR2 is SQIVND (reference sequence). The sequenced material came from peripheral blood. The V gene is TRBV19, the J gene TRBJ2-7; possibly TRBD1 for D (6 bases). The clonotype comes from a man in his 70s with COVID-19, enrolled during active disease. CDR3 nucleotide sequence: TGTGCCAGTAGTATGCGGACAGAGTTCTACGAGCAGTACTTC. This codes for CASSMRTEFYEQYF.